Below are 14 T cell receptor beta chains sequenced from a single sample in a study of patients and donors after allogeneic stem cell transplantation (dated by TCRdb to between 2020 and 2021). Library method: RT-PCR. These reads were obtained on a NextSeq 550. Through fastp at Q25 and MiXCR, TCRdb rebuilt clones from the public reads, retaining in-frame beta chains. Entries are consolidated by CDR3 protein sequence, retaining the most common genes and DNA. For this sample there are about a million distinct CDR3 sequences; roughly 18% appear just once. Around 5.5% of the sample rests with the top ten. Sequencing input: blood, either unsorted or a sorted T cell fraction (not recorded which). All receptors come from a human donor who was either an allogeneic HSCT recipient or a stem cell or donor lymphocyte infusion donor (not recorded which). It is not recorded whose cells these are; they may come from a transplant donor.

There are a few counts of this clonotype. This chain uses TRBV20-1 with TRBJ2-3, with D unclear. The germline gives CDR1 DFQATT, CDR2 SNEGSKA (reference sequence). The CDR3 spans 11 residues. V gave up 3 bases and J gave up 4 bases, with 5 bases separating them. This CDR3 reads CSARTSDTQYF. CDR3 in DNA: TGCAGTGCTAGGACTTCAGATACGCAGTATTTT.

This clonotype was counted between two and nine times. The J gene is TRBJ2-1, the V gene TRBV10-3; 12 nucleotides align to TRBD2. Germline CDR1 ENHRY, CDR2 SYGVKD. V lost 4 bases and J lost 4; bases outside the gene matches: 17. The CDR3 is made up of 20 amino acids. The CDR3 bases are TGTGCCATCAGTGGGCCCGATCTAGCGGGAGGGCCGGAGGGTTACAATGAGCAGTTCTTC. Translation: CAISGPDLAGGPEGYNEQFF.

In its sample, this clonotype was seen a few times. The genes are TRBV6-6 and TRBJ1-5, with D uncertain. Germline loops: CDR1 MNHNY, CDR2 SVGAGI (reference sequence). The V and J ends lost 4 bases and 5 bases respectively, with 9 bases between them. CDR3 length: 13 amino acids. The CDR3 DNA follows: TGTGCCAGCAGTTGGGGTATTGATCAGCCCCAGCATTTT. Residues: CASSWGIDQPQHF.

The chain carries TRBV5-1 and TRBJ2-3; D not certain. Trimming left V 0 bases short and J 4 bases short, with 12 bases between. This CDR3 comprises 15 residues. Germline CDR1 and CDR2: SGHRS and YFSETQ. Here the CDR3 DNA reads TGCGCCAGCAGCTTGGCCTCGGCGGAATCAGATACGCAGTATTTT. Residues: CASSLASAESDTQYF.

This chain uses TRBV28 with TRBJ1-4, with TRBD1 identical over 7 bases. Germline CDR1 MDHEN, CDR2 SYDVKM. The J segment lost 8 bases and the V segment lost 6 bases, leaving 12 bases of the junction unmatched. This CDR3 has 15 residues. The CDR3 loop is CASSTPSTGLEKLFF. CDR3 in DNA: TGTGCCAGCAGCACCCCCTCGACAGGGTTAGAAAAACTGTTTTTT.

The CDR3 region has the DNA TGTGCCAGTCAATTGGTGGAGACCCAGTACTTC. Its translation: CASQLVETQYF. The rearrangement links TRBV2 to TRBJ2-5; D remains ambiguous. Germline CDR1 is SNHLY and CDR2 is FYNNEI. V shed 9 bases and J shed 5 bases, with 10 bases lying between them. This CDR3 is built from 11 residues.

The sample holds a few counts of this clonotype. V is TRBV7-9 and J is TRBJ2-2; D gene uncertain. Germline lookup yields CDR1 SEHNR and CDR2 FQNEAQ (reference sequence). The CDR3 has 14 residues. Between the trimmed V and J ends, which lost 2 bases and 6 bases, there was a span of 10 bases. The CDR3: CASSLLTSPGELFF. CDR3 bases: TGTGCCAGCAGCTTATTGACAAGTCCCGGGGAGCTGTTTTTT. The full variable domain, in which reference TRBV7-9 and TRBJ2-2 provide the parts outside the CDR3, is DTGVSQNPRHKITKRGQNVTFRCDPISEHNRLYWYRQTLGQGPEFLTYFQNEAQLEKSRLLSDRFSAERPKGSFSTLEIQRTEQGDSAMYLCASSLLTSPGELFFGEGSRLTVL.

This clonotype was seen only a few times. The J gene is TRBJ2-7, the V gene TRBV5-1; possibly TRBD1 or TRBD2 for D (6 bases each). Trimming cost V 0 bases and J 4 bases, with 14 bases left between them. Germline loops: CDR1 SGHRS, CDR2 YFSETQ. The CDR3 runs to 15 residues. The CDR3 coding sequence is TGCGCCAGCAGCTTGGCAACGGGGGCGTATTACGAGCAGTACTTC. As protein: CASSLATGAYYEQYF.

This sequence joins TRBV5-5 and TRBJ1-3; D is undetermined. This CDR3 region has 17 residues. Trimming took 4 bases from V and 0 from J, leaving 17 bases between them. Germline CDR1 SGHKS, CDR2 YYEKEE (reference sequence). CDR3 in amino acids: CASSRNTDRYSGNTIYF. In DNA, the CDR3 is TGTGCCAGCAGCCGTAATACCGACCGATACTCTGGAAACACCATATATTTT.

This clonotype has only a few counts. The chain joins TRBV6-1 to TRBJ2-3; D unclear. V gave up 5 bases and J gave up 3 bases, with 12 bases separating them. The CDR3 length is 14 residues. Germline V gives CDR1 MNHNS, CDR2 SASEGT. CDR3: CASSITRATDTQYF. The CDR3 DNA reads as TGTGCCAGCAGTATTACAAGGGCGACAGATACGCAGTATTTT.

This clonotype showed up just once. V and J are TRBV30 and TRBJ2-2, with D hard to call. The V gene lost 8 bases and the J gene lost 4 bases, with 20 bases spanning the gap. The germline V gene has CDR1 GTSNPN and CDR2 SVGIG (reference sequence). The CDR3 has 15 amino acids. CDR3 sequence reads: CAGVGPAKSTGELFF. CDR3 nucleotides: TGTGCCGGAGTAGGACCCGCTAAGAGCACCGGGGAGCTGTTTTTT.

This clonotype was counted only a few times. V is TRBV20-1 and J is TRBJ2-7; possible D gene TRBD2, 6 bases. The V and J ends lost 6 bases and 1 base respectively, with 16 bases between them. Germline-derived CDR1 and CDR2 are DFQATT and SNEGSKA (reference sequence). This CDR3 comprises 14 residues. The CDR3 DNA follows: TGCAGTGCCGCCGGACTACCGCTGTCCTACGAGCAGTACTTC. Amino acids: CSAAGLPLSYEQYF.

The rearrangement links TRBV6-2 or TRBV6-3 to TRBJ1-5; tentative D call: TRBD1 (5 bases). V lost 2 bases and J 7 bases, leaving 15 bases between the germline ends. CDR1 is MNHEY and CDR2 is SVGEGT in the germline V gene. The CDR3 totals 15 residues. CDR3 nucleotides: TGTGCCAGCAGTTACGACAGAGGCCCTGGGCAGCCCCAGCATTTT. Its protein product is CASSYDRGPGQPQHF.

This clonotype was found a few times. The CDR3 loop is CASSYKGQVNEQYF. The CDR3 DNA sequence: TGTGCCAGCAGTTATAAGGGACAGGTAAACGAGCAGTACTTC. This rearrangement joins TRBV6-5 to TRBJ2-7; 8 bases line up with TRBD1. Germline-derived CDR1 and CDR2 are MNHEY and SVGAGI. The J segment lost 5 bases and the V segment lost 3 bases, leaving 6 bases of the junction unmatched. This CDR3 is 14 amino acids long.